This is a list of T cell receptor beta chains from one sample in a study of cytomegalovirus exposure and HLA in healthy donors. Sequenced by immunoSEQ multiplex PCR; TCRdb stores in-frame clones only, minus some. The sample includes approximately 170,000 clones, more than 60% of them seen just once. The sample taken for sequencing was PBMCs. Receptors were obtained from a woman between 35 and 50 years old in good health and CMV-seropositive. Each CDR3 is given with its conserved first and last residue. The order of the fields is CDR3 DNA, CDR3 protein, V gene, J gene, clone size, D gene. The D gene is left open where the match is weak. The listing skips clone size in some rows; elsewhere it reads once, few, many or a size class.

TGTGCCAGCAGCCCGACCGGGACACCTAACTATGGCTACACCTTC	CASSPTGTPNYGYTF	TRBV13	TRBJ1-2	few	NA
TGTGCCAGTAGTATCGGCGGGGCAGCCTACAATGAGCAGTTCTTC	CASSIGGAAYNEQFF	TRBV19	TRBJ2-1	NA	NA
TGCGCCAGCAGCTTGTCCCAGGGGACTGGCTACACCTTC	CASSLSQGTGYTF	TRBV5-1	TRBJ1-2	NA	NA
TGTGCCAGCAGTGTGAAGCCGAACACTGAAGCTTTCTTT	CASSVKPNTEAFF	TRBV2	TRBJ1-1	NA	NA
TGTGCCACCAGCAGAGATTTAGCGTCGTCGGGAACAGATACGCAGTATTTT	CATSRDLASSGTDTQYF	TRBV15	TRBJ2-3	NA	NA
TGTGCCAGCAGTGAGGCACTAGCGGGGGGGCGTCAAGAGACCCAGTACTTC	CASSEALAGGRQETQYF	TRBV6-1	TRBJ2-5	NA	TRBD2
TGCGCCAGCAGTGAATCAGGGGACAACAATGAGCAGTTCTTC	CASSESGDNNEQFF	TRBV10-1	TRBJ2-1	NA	NA
TGCGCCAGCAGCCAACCGACAGGGGACCTCTCCTACAATGAGCAGTTCTTC	CASSQPTGDLSYNEQFF	TRBV4-1	TRBJ2-1	few	TRBD1
TGTGCCAGTCAACAAGACTCCACAAAGCCCTACGAGCAGTACTTC	CASQQDSTKPYEQYF	TRBV2	TRBJ2-7	NA	NA
TGCGCCAGCAGCCTTAATCCAACTAGCGGTGACTACAATGAGCAGTTCTTC	CASSLNPTSGDYNEQFF	TRBV5-1	TRBJ2-1	NA	TRBD2
TGTGCCAGCAGCGCAGTAGGAGGACAGGGGTTAACACCCCTCCACTTT	CASSAVGGQGLTPLHF	TRBV11-2	TRBJ1-6	NA	TRBD1
TGTGCCAGCAGAAAATCCTCTCTCAGGACAGCGGATTTTATGAACACTGAAGCTTTCTTT	CASRKSSLRTADFMNTEAFF	TRBV21-1	TRBJ1-1	NA	NA
TGTGCCAGCAGCCGCGGGACAGGGAGCTCCTACGAGCAGTACTTC	CASSRGTGSSYEQYF	TRBV7-6	TRBJ2-7	NA	TRBD1
TGTGCCTGGAGTAGGGTTATGAACGGGGACAGTCAGTACTTC	CAWSRVMNGDSQYF	TRBV30	TRBJ2-4	NA	TRBD1
TGTGCCAGCAGCTACCGACAGGGTAACTATGGCTACACCTTC	CASSYRQGNYGYTF	TRBV28	TRBJ1-2	NA	TRBD1
TGTGCCAGCTCACCCTTTACAGGGGACCTGCAGCAGTACTTC	CASSPFTGDLQQYF	TRBV18	TRBJ2-7	NA	TRBD1
TGTGCCAGCAGTGCCGGGCTAGCGGGGGTTATACAAGAGACCCAGTACTTC	CASSAGLAGVIQETQYF	TRBV2	TRBJ2-5	NA	TRBD2
TGCGCCAGCACCCGGGGAACTAGCTCCTACGAGCAGTACTTC	CASTRGTSSYEQYF	TRBV5-1	TRBJ2-7	NA	NA
TGTGCCAGCAGTTCCCCCCGCGGGGTAGAGGGCGAGCAGTACTTC	CASSSPRGVEGEQYF	TRBV28	TRBJ2-7	NA	NA
TGTGCCAGCAGTGGGGGACTCCAGGGTTACGAGCAGTACTTC	CASSGGLQGYEQYF	TRBV2	TRBJ2-7	NA	NA
TGTGCCAGCAGTGAGACAGGGATAAGTGAAGCTTTCTTT	CASSETGISEAFF	TRBV6-1	TRBJ1-1	NA	TRBD1
TGTGCCAGCGATCGGGGGACTGAAGCTTTCTTT	CASDRGTEAFF	TRBV19	TRBJ1-1	NA	NA
TGTGCCAGCAGACCCTCATATAGCCAAGAGACCCAGTACTTC	CASRPSYSQETQYF	TRBV6-5	TRBJ2-5	NA	NA
TGTGCCAGCAGCTTACAGGGTTACGAGCAGTACTTC	CASSLQGYEQYF	TRBV6-5	TRBJ2-7	NA	NA
TGTGCCAGTAGTATAGACAGGGGGAAGCAGTTCTTC	CASSIDRGKQFF	TRBV19	TRBJ2-1	NA	TRBD1
TGTGCCAGCAGCGGCATTTCTAGCGGGGGATCAGATACGCAGTATTTT	CASSGISSGGSDTQYF	TRBV9	TRBJ2-3	NA	TRBD2
TGTGCCAGCAGTGATGGGGGCTACTATGGCTACACCTTC	CASSDGGYYGYTF	TRBV2	TRBJ1-2	NA	NA
TGTGCCAGTAGGTCCAGGGGGAGTGGCGGGGAGCTGTTTTTT	CASRSRGSGGELFF	TRBV19	TRBJ2-2	few	TRBD1
TGTGCCAGCAGCAGTAGCGGGGGGAACACCGGGGAGCTGTTTTTT	CASSSSGGNTGELFF	TRBV6-6	TRBJ2-2	NA	TRBD2
TGTGCCAGCAGCTATAGGGGTCCCTACGAGCAGTACTTC	CASSYRGPYEQYF	TRBV6-1	TRBJ2-7	NA	NA
TGTGCCAGCAGTTACTCGACCGGCGGGGGGGCCACCGAGCAGTACTTC	CASSYSTGGGATEQYF	TRBV6-5	TRBJ2-7	NA	TRBD2
TGTGCCAGCAGCCCGCAGGAAAAACTGTTTTTT	CASSPQEKLFF	TRBV7-9	TRBJ1-4	few	NA
TGTGCCTGGATGGACATCTTAGCCTCTGGAAACACCATATATTTT	CAWMDILASGNTIYF	TRBV30	TRBJ1-3	NA	NA
TGTGCCAGCAGCTACGACAGGGGGCGGAACACCGGGGAGCTGTTTTTT	CASSYDRGRNTGELFF	TRBV7-3	TRBJ2-2	NA	TRBD1
TGCGCCAGCAGTCAAGTGGTCAGACAAGATACTAATGAAAAACTGTTTTTT	CASSQVVRQDTNEKLFF	TRBV23-1	TRBJ1-4	NA	NA
TGTGCCAGCAGTACCCAGGGTTACGGGTACGAGCAGTACTTC	CASSTQGYGYEQYF	TRBV6-1	TRBJ2-7	NA	NA
TGCGCCAGCAGCCGACTCAGCGCGAACACTGAAGCTTTCTTT	CASSRLSANTEAFF	TRBV5-1	TRBJ1-1	few	NA
TGCGCCAGCAGCCAGGGACAGGGTAATGAAAAACTGTTTTTT	CASSQGQGNEKLFF	TRBV5-1	TRBJ1-4	once	TRBD1
TGTGCCAGCAGAGCAACAGGAAGATACGAGCAGTACTTC	CASRATGRYEQYF	TRBV13	TRBJ2-7	NA	NA
TGTGCCAGCAGCTCACAGGGCGACCAGCCCCAGCATTTT	CASSSQGDQPQHF	TRBV7-9	TRBJ1-5	NA	NA
TGTGCCAGCAGTTCACGGACCGTCTCGGGGTCACCCCTCCACTTT	CASSSRTVSGSPLHF	TRBV28	TRBJ1-6	NA	NA
TGTGCCAGCGGAATACAGGGGGCAAATGGCTACACCTTC	CASGIQGANGYTF	TRBV6-5	TRBJ1-2	NA	TRBD1
TGTGCCAGCAGTTTAGGGGGGGTAGCGAACACTGAAGCTTTCTTT	CASSLGGVANTEAFF	TRBV27	TRBJ1-1	NA	NA
TGCAGCGTTGGGACAGCGGCCAACACCGGGGAGCTGTTTTTT	CSVGTAANTGELFF	TRBV29-1	TRBJ2-2	NA	NA
TGTGCCAGCAGTCCGAGTCCTTCCTACGAGCAGTACTTC	CASSPSPSYEQYF	TRBV28	TRBJ2-7	NA	NA
TGTGCCAGCAGCCCGGTAGCGGGGGAGTACAATGAGCAGTTCTTC	CASSPVAGEYNEQFF	TRBV7-2	TRBJ2-1	few	TRBD2
TGTGCCAGCAGCTCCCTCCAGGGCGGGGGGGCAGATACGCAGTATTTT	CASSSLQGGGADTQYF	TRBV7-9	TRBJ2-3	NA	TRBD2
TGCGCCAGCAGGAGACAGGACCTTTACGAGCAGTACTTC	CASRRQDLYEQYF	TRBV5-1	TRBJ2-7	NA	NA
TGTGCCAGCAGTTCAACAGGACCGAACACCGGGGAGCTGTTTTTT	CASSSTGPNTGELFF	TRBV28	TRBJ2-2	NA	NA
TGTGCCAGCATTCTCACGGGGGTGGGGGGGCGATCCGGGGAGCTGTTTTTT	CASILTGVGGRSGELFF	TRBV28	TRBJ2-2	few	NA
TGTGCCAGTAGGGCAGGGTTGAACACAGATACGCAGTATTTT	CASRAGLNTDTQYF	TRBV19	TRBJ2-3	NA	NA
TGCGCCAGCAGCCAAGATAGGAGTGAGAACACTGAAGCTTTCTTT	CASSQDRSENTEAFF	TRBV4-1	TRBJ1-1	NA	NA
TGTGCCAGCAGCTCCACGGGGGGGCAAGATACGCAGTATTTT	CASSSTGGQDTQYF	TRBV5-6	TRBJ2-3	NA	TRBD2
TGTGCCAGCAGTTTCCTCCCGGGACAAGGGAACACTGAAGCTTTCTTT	CASSFLPGQGNTEAFF	TRBV27	TRBJ1-1	NA	NA
TGTGCCAGCAGCCGCCTGATGACAGGGCCCGGGGAGCTGTTTTTT	CASSRLMTGPGELFF	TRBV28	TRBJ2-2	NA	TRBD1
TGTGCCAGCATCGGACAGGTCTATGGCTACACCTTC	CASIGQVYGYTF	TRBV6-5	TRBJ1-2	NA	TRBD1
TGTGCCTGGAGTGTACGGGGGACCCATGGCTACACCTTC	CAWSVRGTHGYTF	TRBV30	TRBJ1-2	NA	NA
TGTGCCAGCAGCCAGGGTCTCGGAAACACCATATATTTT	CASSQGLGNTIYF	TRBV27	TRBJ1-3	NA	NA
TGTGCCAGCTCACCATTAGCGGGGGGTAACAATGAGCAGTTCTTC	CASSPLAGGNNEQFF	TRBV18	TRBJ2-1	NA	TRBD2